Given below is one T cell receptor (beta chain) in context. Antigen specificity is unknown. TCRdb's table, derived via immunoSEQ multiplex PCR, lists solely in-frame clones and lacks some. The table lists 78,000 or so clones, 90% to 96% of them singletons, with approximately 1.5% in the top ten. The donors were part of the validation cohort, which consisted of roughly 120 subjects and was separate from the first cohort of 670 or so subjects. The data originate from a study of cytomegalovirus exposure and HLA in healthy donors. V was shortened by 5 bases and J by 4 bases, with 14 bases between the two germline ends. This CDR3 comprises 14 residues. Germline CDR1 and CDR2: KGHSH and LQKENI. Study-wide findings and caveats: The study put 150 to 200 TCR beta chains on its list as cytomegalovirus-associated. Reportedly, cytomegalovirus status was diagnosed with high sensitivity and specificity.

J is TRBJ2-5 and V is TRBV18; D is perhaps TRBD2 (5 bases). This sequence was found in a man in his late teens or twenties in good health and CMV-seropositive. Sequencing was carried out using PBMCs. The CDR3 region has the DNA TGTGCCAGCTCATCGTCCTCCCGGGGAGAGACCCAGTACTTC. Translated: CASSSSSRGETQYF.